The rows below give T cell receptor beta chains drawn from one sample of a study of identical twins. TCRdb itself ran the 5' RACE reads through MiXCR, one entry per CDR3 protein. The sample holds roughly 230,000 distinct CDR3 sequences; around 8.8% are singletons and the top ten take 3%. The data were also submitted as part of a second study, on yellow fever vaccine responses in identical twins.

The sample consisted of CD8+ T cells sorted from blood. Receptors originate from a woman in her late teens or twenties in good health. Both conserved end residues are part of each CDR3.

v_call cdr3_aa
TRBV11-3 CASSHTNTGELFF
TRBV7-9 CASSYEGQVNTEAFF
TRBV13 CASSALTGSSYNEQFF
TRBV28 CASRPALAGGNTGELFF
TRBV7-8 CASRGTGGTYEQYF
TRBV11-2 CASSLDPGNEQFF
TRBV21-1 CASSSRDRGSWETQYF
TRBV15 CATSITGGYEQYF
TRBV10-3 CAIGKGAEGANVLTF
TRBV12-3/TRBV12-4 CASSNDPPPDTQYF
TRBV7-9 CASSFVASGPSYNEQFF
TRBV4-1 CASSPGQDVSYEQYF
TRBV2 CASSVGGSYSGANVLTF
TRBV5-1 CASTLGSDTQYF
TRBV11-2 CASSSDPGELFF
TRBV13 CASSPGTVRSGANVLTF
TRBV5-1 CASSITSGSYNEQFF
TRBV7-8 CASSSLTGADLTDTQYF
TRBV20-1 CSAREGYTGELFF
TRBV27 CASSLLPHGLAGFGEQFF
TRBV12-3/TRBV12-4 CASSHQRYQETQYF
TRBV6-5 CASSYSSGGPKPQHF
TRBV20-1 CSAREQGTTDTQYF
TRBV4-3 CASSLSRQGPYEQYF
TRBV5-6 CASSFPGLAAYNEQFF
TRBV12-3/TRBV12-4 CASSEMIVDEQYF
TRBV20-1 CSARTGEDYGYTF
TRBV24-1 CATSIGFTDTQYF
TRBV12-3/TRBV12-4 CASSLVRTEAFF
TRBV27 CASREGLYEQYF
TRBV4-1 CASSQASGGGTGELFF
TRBV28 CASSFMASFNEQFF
TRBV14 CASSIQGAVGNEQFF
TRBV27 CASSLSQGLAGNTQYF
TRBV5-1 CASSPSPAGNSYNEQFF
TRBV11-2 CASSQVNRGSYEQYF
TRBV7-9 CASSPQAGRRSYEQYF
TRBV2 CASNYRDRWETQYF
TRBV7-2 CASSLALPSWGTGELFF
TRBV10-1 CASSEVVAGVNEQFF
TRBV7-9 CASSRVRESYEQYF
TRBV6-1 CASSGQGRNYGYTF